This is a list of T cell receptor beta chains from one sample in a study of blood T cell repertoires in COVID-19. Assay used: immunoSEQ multiplex PCR; TCRdb lists only in-frame clones, some missing. The data hold about 130,000 clones, with over 60% observed a single time. Sequencing was performed on peripheral blood. Receptors originate from a woman in her 70s with acute or convalescent COVID-19. The CDR3 runs from the conserved cysteine through the conserved F or W. Clone size is shown for a subset of rows, as once, few, many or a class of expanded clone.

j_call | v_call | clone_size | cdr3_aa
TRBJ2-7 | TRBV18 | once | CASSLPTGRSSYEQYF
TRBJ2-3 | TRBV9 | . | CASSVAGTWADTQYF
TRBJ2-3 | TRBV6-4 | . | CASRVFRQDTDTQYF
TRBJ2-7 | TRBV5-1 | . | CASSIDRSSYEQYF
TRBJ1-2 | TRBV6-5 | . | CASSYDPGGNYGYTF
TRBJ2-5 | TRBV29-1 | . | CSVGTGVETQYF
TRBJ2-3 | TRBV5-4 | . | CASSFGQGAGNTQYF
TRBJ1-2 | TRBV2 | . | CASQLGANYGYTF
TRBJ2-5 | TRBV30 | . | CAWSFGGLETQYF
TRBJ1-6 | TRBV3-1/TRBV3-2 | . | CASSQSAGTGNSPLHF
TRBJ2-2 | TRBV29-1 | . | CSGRRRVDGELFF
TRBJ2-7 | TRBV6-5 | few | CASSYLGGSYEQYF
TRBJ2-7 | TRBV29-1 | . | CSVSRTGSSYEQYF
TRBJ2-7 | TRBV6-2/TRBV6-3 | few | CASSYHASIQLYEQYF
TRBJ1-5 | TRBV2 | . | CASSESNQPQHF
TRBJ1-1 | TRBV2 | . | CASRGTGLLNEAFF
TRBJ2-1 | TRBV9 | . | CASSANYNEQFF
TRBJ2-5 | TRBV5-1 | . | CASSLESKETQYF
TRBJ1-1 | TRBV7-2 | . | CASSSGYNTEAFF
TRBJ2-3 | TRBV27 | . | CASDLDRLSGLTQYF
TRBJ2-2 | TRBV2 | many | CASSEPLGELFF
TRBJ2-3 | TRBV2 | . | CASSDERRNAQYF
TRBJ1-5 | TRBV28 | . | CASSLRRVSNQPQHF
TRBJ2-2 | TRBV6-4 | many | CASSGSSGGAGELFF
TRBJ1-5 | TRBV19 | . | CASNVHFSRNQPQHF
TRBJ2-1 | TRBV30 | . | CAWTPRREGEQFF
TRBJ1-6 | TRBV2 | . | CASSAGTGRVNNSPLHF
TRBJ2-7 | TRBV7-6 | . | CASSSRGYEQYF
TRBJ2-7 | TRBV4-3 | . | CASSQEWSGGSSYEQYF
TRBJ2-3 | TRBV13 | once | CASSLSSGRDTQYF
TRBJ2-1 | TRBV18 | . | CASSPSFDNEQFF
TRBJ2-1 | TRBV7-8 | few | CASSLRGDNEQFF
TRBJ2-7 | TRBV12-3/TRBV12-4 | . | CASTRGTAYEQYF
TRBJ1-1 | TRBV19 | . | CASIPIHAGGNTEAFF
TRBJ2-7 | TRBV3-1/TRBV3-2 | . | CASSHDSGYEQYF
TRBJ2-4 | TRBV7-9 | . | CASSAPTGDRANIQYF
TRBJ1-2 | TRBV12-3/TRBV12-4 | few | CARAPGGDYGYTF
TRBJ2-7 | TRBV2 | . | CASTLGDSRTYEQYF
TRBJ2-7 | TRBV30 | . | CAWRALASYEQYF
TRBJ1-2 | TRBV20-1 | . | CSASPTGNYGYTF
TRBJ2-7 | TRBV11-2 | . | CASSLGTAYEQYF
TRBJ1-2 | TRBV27 | . | CASSSPGGAGGYTF
TRBJ2-1 | TRBV18 | . | CASSETRPYNEQFF